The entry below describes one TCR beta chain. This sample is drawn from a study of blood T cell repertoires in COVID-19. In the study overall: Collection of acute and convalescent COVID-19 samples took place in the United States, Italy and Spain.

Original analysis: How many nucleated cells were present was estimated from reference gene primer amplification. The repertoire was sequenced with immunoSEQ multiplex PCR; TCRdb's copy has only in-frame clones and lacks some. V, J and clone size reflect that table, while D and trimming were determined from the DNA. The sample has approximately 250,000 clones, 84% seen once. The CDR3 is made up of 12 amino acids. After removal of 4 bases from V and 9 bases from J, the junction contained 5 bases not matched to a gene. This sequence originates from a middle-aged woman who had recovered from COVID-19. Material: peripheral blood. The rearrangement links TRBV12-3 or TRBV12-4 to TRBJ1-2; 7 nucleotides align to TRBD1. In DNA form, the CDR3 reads TGTGCCAGCAGTTATAGACAGGGTAGCTACACCTTC. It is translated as CASSYRQGSYTF.